This section outlines one T cell receptor (beta chain) sequence together with its context. This receptor's antigen is unknown. The record has no base qualities; no much larger clone is one base away. This record belongs to a study of response to subunit inactivated influenza vaccine (dated by TCRdb to 2017 to 2018). Regarding the complete study: To follow how T cells responded to a trivalent subunit inactivated influenza vaccine, the researchers relied on deep quantitative profiling of the T cell receptor repertoire. General findings and caveats noted by the study authors: The authors suggested that each seasonal influenza vaccination may recruit only a limited number of new T cells.

Based on the germline V gene (reference sequence), the CDR1 and CDR2 sequences are SEHNR and FQNEAQ. The CDR3 spans 16 residues, from the cysteine through the phenylalanine. This entry keeps only the CDR3 DNA: 48 bases, framed from base 1. Trimming takes 6 bases from V and 4 bases from J, and the germline ends sit 16 bases apart. Libraries were built with RT-PCR. The sequencing machine was an Illumina HiSeq 2500. TCRdb reanalyzed the raw reads on its own, using fastp at Q25 for trimming and MiXCR for clone calling, and kept in-frame beta chains. One record per CDR3 amino acid sequence lists the most common genes and DNA. The sample yields around 480,000 distinct CDR3 sequences; 10% to 11% were counted once. Approximately 12% of the sample rests with the top ten. The time point label corresponds to: 45 days after influenza vaccine administration.

The chain links TRBV7-9 with TRBJ2-6; the D region possibly corresponds to TRBD1 (6 bases align). The receptor's source is a man aged 45-65 years who received an inactivated influenza vaccine. Donor details come from another sample of the same person, matched by shared clones. The sequenced sample was PBMCs from blood, obtained 45 days after vaccination. CDR3 protein: CASSQARGKGANVLTF. The sequence in DNA is TGTGCCAGCAGTCAGGCCAGGGGAAAAGGGGCCAACGTCCTGACTTTC.